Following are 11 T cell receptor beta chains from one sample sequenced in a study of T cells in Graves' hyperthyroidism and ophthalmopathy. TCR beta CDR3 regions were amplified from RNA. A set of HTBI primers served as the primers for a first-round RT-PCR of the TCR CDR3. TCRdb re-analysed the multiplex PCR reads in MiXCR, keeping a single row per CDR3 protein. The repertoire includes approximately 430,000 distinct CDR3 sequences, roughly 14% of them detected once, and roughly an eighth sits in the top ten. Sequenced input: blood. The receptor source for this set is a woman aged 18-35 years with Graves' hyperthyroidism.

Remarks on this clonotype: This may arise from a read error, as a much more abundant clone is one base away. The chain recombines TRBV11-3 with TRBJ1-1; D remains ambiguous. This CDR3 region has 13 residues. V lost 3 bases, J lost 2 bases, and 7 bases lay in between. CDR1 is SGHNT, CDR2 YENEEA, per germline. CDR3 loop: CASSFEINTEAFF. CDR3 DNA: TGTGCCAGCAGCTTTGAGATCAACACTGAAGCTTTCTTT.

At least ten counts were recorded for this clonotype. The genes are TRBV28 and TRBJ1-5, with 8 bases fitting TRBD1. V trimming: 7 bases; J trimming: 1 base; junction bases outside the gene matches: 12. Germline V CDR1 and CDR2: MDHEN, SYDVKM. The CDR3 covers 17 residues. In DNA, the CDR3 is TGTGCCAGCACGGACAGGGTAAGGAGCATGAGCAATCAGCCCCAGCATTTT. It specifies CASTDRVRSMSNQPQHF.

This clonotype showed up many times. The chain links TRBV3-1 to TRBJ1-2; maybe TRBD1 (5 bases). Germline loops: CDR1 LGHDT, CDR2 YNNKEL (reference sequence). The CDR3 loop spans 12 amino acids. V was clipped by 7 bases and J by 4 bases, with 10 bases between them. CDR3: CASTQGTYGYTF. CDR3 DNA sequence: TGTGCCAGCACCCAGGGAACCTATGGCTACACCTTC.

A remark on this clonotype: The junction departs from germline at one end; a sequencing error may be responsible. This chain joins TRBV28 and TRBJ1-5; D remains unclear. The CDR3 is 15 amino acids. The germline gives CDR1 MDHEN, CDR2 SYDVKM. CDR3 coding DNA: TGTGCCAGCAGTTTAGCTGGAGTTAGCAATCAGCTCCAGCATTTT. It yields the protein CASSLAGVSNQLQHF.

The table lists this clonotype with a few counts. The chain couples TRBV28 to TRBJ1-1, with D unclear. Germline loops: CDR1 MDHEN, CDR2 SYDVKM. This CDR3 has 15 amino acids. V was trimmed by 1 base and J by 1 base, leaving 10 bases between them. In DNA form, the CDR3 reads TGTGCCAGCAGTTTATCCCGATCGGGGAACACTGAAGCTTTCTTT. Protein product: CASSLSRSGNTEAFF.

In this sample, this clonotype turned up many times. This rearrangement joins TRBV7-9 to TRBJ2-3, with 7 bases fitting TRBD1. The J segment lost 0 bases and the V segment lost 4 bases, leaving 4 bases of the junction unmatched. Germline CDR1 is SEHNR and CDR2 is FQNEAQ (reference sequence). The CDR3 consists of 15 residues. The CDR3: CASSWGQTSTDTQYF. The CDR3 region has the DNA TGTGCCAGCAGCTGGGGACAGACTAGCACAGATACGCAGTATTTT. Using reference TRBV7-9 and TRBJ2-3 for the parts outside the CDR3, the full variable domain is DTGVSQNPRHKITKRGQNVTFRCDPISEHNRLYWYRQTLGQGPEFLTYFQNEAQLEKSRLLSDRFSAERPKGSFSTLEIQRTEQGDSAMYLCASSWGQTSTDTQYFGPGTRLTVL.

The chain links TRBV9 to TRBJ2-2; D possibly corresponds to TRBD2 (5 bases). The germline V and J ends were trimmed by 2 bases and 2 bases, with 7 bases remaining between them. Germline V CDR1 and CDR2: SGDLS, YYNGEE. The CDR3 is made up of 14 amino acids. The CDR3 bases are TGTGCCAGCAGCGTTGAGGGAAACACCGGGGAGCTGTTTTTT. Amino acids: CASSVEGNTGELFF.

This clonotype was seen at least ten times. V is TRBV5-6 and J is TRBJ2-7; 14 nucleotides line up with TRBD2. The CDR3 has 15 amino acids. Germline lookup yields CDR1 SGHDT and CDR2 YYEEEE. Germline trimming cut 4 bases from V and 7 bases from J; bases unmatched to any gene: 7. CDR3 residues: CASSVGLAGVREQYF. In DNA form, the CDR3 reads TGTGCCAGCAGCGTGGGACTAGCGGGAGTACGGGAGCAGTACTTC.

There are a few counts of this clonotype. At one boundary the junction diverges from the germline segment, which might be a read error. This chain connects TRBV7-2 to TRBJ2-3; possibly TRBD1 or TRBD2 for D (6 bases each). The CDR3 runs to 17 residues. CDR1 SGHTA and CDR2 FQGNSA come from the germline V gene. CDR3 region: CASSLSLRGVSKDTQYF. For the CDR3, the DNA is TGTGCCAGCAGCTTATCATTGAGGGGGGTAAGCAAAGATACGCAGTATTTT. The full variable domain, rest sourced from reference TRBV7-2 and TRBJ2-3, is GAGVSQSPSNKVTEKGKDVELRCDPISGHTALYWYRQSLGQGLEFLIYFQGNSAPDKSGLPSDRFSAERTGGSVSTLTIQRTQQEDSAVYLCASSLSLRGVSKDTQYFGPGTRLTVL.

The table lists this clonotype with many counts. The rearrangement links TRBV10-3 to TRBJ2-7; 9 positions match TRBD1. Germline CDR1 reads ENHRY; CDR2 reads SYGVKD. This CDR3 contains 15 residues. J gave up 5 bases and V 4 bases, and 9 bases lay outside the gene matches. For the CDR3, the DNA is TGTGCCATCAGTGGGGAAAGGGACAGGGCCCACGAGCAGTACTTC. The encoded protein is CAISGERDRAHEQYF.

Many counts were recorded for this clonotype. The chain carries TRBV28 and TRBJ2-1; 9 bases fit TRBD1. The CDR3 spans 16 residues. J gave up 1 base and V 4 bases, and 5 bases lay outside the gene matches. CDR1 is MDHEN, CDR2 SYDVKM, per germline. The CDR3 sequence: CASSSNDRGSYNEQFF. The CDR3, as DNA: TGTGCCAGCAGTTCAAATGACAGGGGGTCCTACAATGAGCAGTTCTTC.